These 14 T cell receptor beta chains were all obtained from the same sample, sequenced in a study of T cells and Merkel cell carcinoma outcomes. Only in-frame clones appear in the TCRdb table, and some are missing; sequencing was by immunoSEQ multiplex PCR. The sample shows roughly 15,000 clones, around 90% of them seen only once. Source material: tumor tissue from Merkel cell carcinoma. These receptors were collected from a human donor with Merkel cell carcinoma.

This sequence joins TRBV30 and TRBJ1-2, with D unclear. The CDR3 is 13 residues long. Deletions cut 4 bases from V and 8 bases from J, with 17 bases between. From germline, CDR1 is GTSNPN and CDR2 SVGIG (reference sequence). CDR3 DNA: TGTGCCTGGAATTTCGGGGAACCGGCGGGCTACACCTTC. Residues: CAWNFGEPAGYTF.

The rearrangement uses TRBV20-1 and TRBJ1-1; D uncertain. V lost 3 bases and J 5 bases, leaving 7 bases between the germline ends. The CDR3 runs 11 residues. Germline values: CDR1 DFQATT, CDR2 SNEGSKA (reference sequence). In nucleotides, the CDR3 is TGCAGTGCTAGTGGTAGTACTGAAGCTTTCTTT. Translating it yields CSASGSTEAFF.

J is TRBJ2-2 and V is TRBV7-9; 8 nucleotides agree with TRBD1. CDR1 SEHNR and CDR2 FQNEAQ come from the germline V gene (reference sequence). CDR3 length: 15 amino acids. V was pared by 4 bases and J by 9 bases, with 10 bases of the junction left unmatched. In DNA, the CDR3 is TGTGCCAGCAGCTACGGGTCAGGGGGCGTCAGGGAGCTGTTTTTT. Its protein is CASSYGSGGVRELFF.

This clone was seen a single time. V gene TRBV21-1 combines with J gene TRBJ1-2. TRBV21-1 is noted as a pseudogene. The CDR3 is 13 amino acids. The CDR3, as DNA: TGTGCCAGCAGCGAAGACGATTACTATGGCTACACCTTC. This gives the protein CASSEDDYYGYTF.

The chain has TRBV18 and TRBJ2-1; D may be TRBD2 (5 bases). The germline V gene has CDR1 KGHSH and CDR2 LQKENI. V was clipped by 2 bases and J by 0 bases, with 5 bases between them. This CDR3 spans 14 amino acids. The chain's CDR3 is CASSPGSSYNEQFF. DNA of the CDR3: TGTGCCAGCTCACCAGGGAGCTCCTACAATGAGCAGTTCTTC.

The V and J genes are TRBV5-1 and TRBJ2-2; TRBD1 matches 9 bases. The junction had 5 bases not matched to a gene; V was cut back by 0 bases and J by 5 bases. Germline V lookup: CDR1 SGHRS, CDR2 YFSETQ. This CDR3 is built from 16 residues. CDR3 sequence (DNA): TGCGCCAGCAGCTTGGTAACAGGGGGCTTAACCGGGGAGCTGTTTTTT. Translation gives CASSLVTGGLTGELFF. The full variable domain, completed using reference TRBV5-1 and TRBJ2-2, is KAGVTQTPRYLIKTRGQQVTLSCSPISGHRSVSWYQQTPGQGLQFLFEYFSETQRNKGNFPGRFSGRQFSNSRSEMNVSTLELGDSALYLCASSLVTGGLTGELFFGEGSRLTVL.

CDR3 DNA sequence: TGCGCCAGCAGCCAAGATCTATCGGGTTTGGGGCAAGAGACCCAGTACTTC. It is translated as CASSQDLSGLGQETQYF. The chain recombines TRBV4-3 with TRBJ2-5; D is uncertain. Per the germline V gene, CDR1 is LGHNA and CDR2 is YSLEER. The CDR3 runs to 17 residues. V was pared by 0 bases and J by 2 bases, with 16 bases between.

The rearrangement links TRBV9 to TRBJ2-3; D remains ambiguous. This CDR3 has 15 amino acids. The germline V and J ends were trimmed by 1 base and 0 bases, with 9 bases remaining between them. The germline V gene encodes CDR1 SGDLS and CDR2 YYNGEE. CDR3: CASSVNQASTDTQYF. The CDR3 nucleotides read TGTGCCAGCAGCGTAAATCAGGCAAGCACAGATACGCAGTATTTT.

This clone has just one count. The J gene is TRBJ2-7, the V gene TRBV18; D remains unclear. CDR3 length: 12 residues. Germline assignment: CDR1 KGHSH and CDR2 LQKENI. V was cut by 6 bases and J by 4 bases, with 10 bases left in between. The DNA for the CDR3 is TGTGCCAGCTCCTTAGACCGGTACGAGCAGTACTTC. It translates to CASSLDRYEQYF. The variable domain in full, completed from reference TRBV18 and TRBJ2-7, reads NAGVMQNPRHLVRRRGQEARLRCSPMKGHSHVYWYRQLPEEGLKFMVYLQKENIIDESGMPKERFSAEFPKEGPSILRIQQVVRGDSAAYFCASSLDRYEQYFGPGTRLTVT.

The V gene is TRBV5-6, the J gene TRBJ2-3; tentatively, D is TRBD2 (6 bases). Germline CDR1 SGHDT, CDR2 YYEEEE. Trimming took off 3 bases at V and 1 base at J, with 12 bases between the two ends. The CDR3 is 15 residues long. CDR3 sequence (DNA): TGTGCCAGCAGCTGGCGGGACGCCCGCACAGATACGCAGTATTTT. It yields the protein CASSWRDARTDTQYF.

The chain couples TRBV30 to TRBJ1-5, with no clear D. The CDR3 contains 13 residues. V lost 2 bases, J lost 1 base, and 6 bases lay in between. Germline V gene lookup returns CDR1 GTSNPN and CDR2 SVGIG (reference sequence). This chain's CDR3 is CAWSLGSNQPQHF. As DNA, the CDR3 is TGTGCCTGGAGTCTTGGAAGCAATCAGCCCCAGCATTTT.

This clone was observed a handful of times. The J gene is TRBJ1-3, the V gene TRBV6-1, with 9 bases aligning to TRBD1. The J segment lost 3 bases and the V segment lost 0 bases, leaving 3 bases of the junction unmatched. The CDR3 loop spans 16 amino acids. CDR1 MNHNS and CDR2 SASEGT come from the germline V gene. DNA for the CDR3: TGTGCCAGCAGTGAAGCGGGGACAGGGTTTGGAAACACCATATATTTT. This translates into CASSEAGTGFGNTIYF.

This CDR3 is CASSLRGQSEAFF. The DNA of the CDR3 is TGTGCCAGCAGCTTAAGGGGGCAGAGTGAAGCTTTCTTT. The J gene is TRBJ1-1, the V gene TRBV7-9; TRBD1 matches 7 bases. Germline CDR1 SEHNR, CDR2 FQNEAQ (reference sequence). The CDR3 spans 13 residues. The J segment lost 7 bases and the V segment lost 2 bases, leaving 4 bases of the junction unmatched. The full variable domain, in which reference TRBV7-9 and TRBJ1-1 provide the parts outside the CDR3, is DTGVSQNPRHKITKRGQNVTFRCDPISEHNRLYWYRQTLGQGPEFLTYFQNEAQLEKSRLLSDRFSAERPKGSFSTLEIQRTEQGDSAMYLCASSLRGQSEAFFGQGTRLTVV.

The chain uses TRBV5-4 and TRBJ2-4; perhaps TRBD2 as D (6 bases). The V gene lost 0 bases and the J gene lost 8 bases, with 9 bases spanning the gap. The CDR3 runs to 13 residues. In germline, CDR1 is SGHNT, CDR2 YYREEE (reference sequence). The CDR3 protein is CASSLGQRDIQYF. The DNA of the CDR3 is TGTGCCAGCAGCTTGGGGCAGCGGGACATTCAGTACTTC. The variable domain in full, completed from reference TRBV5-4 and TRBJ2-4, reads ETGVTQSPTHLIKTRGQQVTLRCSSQSGHNTVSWYQQALGQGPQFIFQYYREEENGRGNFPPRFSGLQFPNYSSELNVNALELDDSALYLCASSLGQRDIQYFGAGTRLSVL.